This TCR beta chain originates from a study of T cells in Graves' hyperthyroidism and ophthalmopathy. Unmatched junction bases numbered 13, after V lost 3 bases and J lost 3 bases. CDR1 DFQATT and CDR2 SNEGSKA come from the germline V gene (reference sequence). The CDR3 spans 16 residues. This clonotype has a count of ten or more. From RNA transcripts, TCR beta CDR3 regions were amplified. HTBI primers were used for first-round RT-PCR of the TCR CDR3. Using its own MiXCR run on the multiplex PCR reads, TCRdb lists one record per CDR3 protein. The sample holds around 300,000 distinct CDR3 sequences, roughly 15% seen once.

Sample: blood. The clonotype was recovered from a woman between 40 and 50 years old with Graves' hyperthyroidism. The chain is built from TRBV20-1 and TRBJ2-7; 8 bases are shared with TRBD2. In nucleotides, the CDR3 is TGCAGTGCTAGCCCCGGTGGCGGGAGGATGGGCTACGAGCAGTACTTC. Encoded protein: CSASPGGGRMGYEQYF.